The 9 T cell receptor beta chains in this list originate from one sample, sequenced in a study of T cells in Graves' hyperthyroidism and ophthalmopathy (dated by TCRdb to about 2019). Library preparation used multiplex PCR. These reads were obtained on an Illumina HiSeq 2000. The TCR beta CDR3 regions were amplified from the RNA transcripts. A first-round RT-PCR of the TCR CDR3 used the HTBI primer set with the Qiagen OneStep RT-PCR kit. TCRdb cleaned the public reads at Q25 with fastp, built clones with MiXCR and kept in-frame beta chains. Identical CDR3 protein sequences are pooled into one entry, listed with their most common genes and DNA. The sample table contains a few hundred thousand distinct CDR3 sequences; only one count was recorded for roughly 18% of them. In total, the top ten clones hold 40% of the sample. Sequencing used blood. These receptors were taken from a man between 18 and 29 years old with Graves' ophthalmopathy.

This clonotype has at least ten counts. The chain combines TRBV29-1 with TRBJ2-3, with TRBD2 as a possible D gene (6 bases). V lost 3 bases and J 5 bases, leaving 21 bases between the germline ends. From germline, CDR1 is SQVTM and CDR2 ANQGSEA. CDR3 length: 16 residues. The DNA of the CDR3 is TGCAGCGTTGACAACCAAGCGGGCCTCCAGGAAGATACGCAGTATTTT. Its translation: CSVDNQAGLQEDTQYF.

This rearrangement joins TRBV9 to TRBJ1-1, with D unclear. Germline CDR1 and CDR2: SGDLS and YYNGEE. V was pared by 2 bases and J by 6 bases, with 11 bases between. The CDR3 runs to 13 residues. The CDR3, as DNA: TGTGCCAGCAGCGTGGTCGATGGCGCTGAAGCTTTCTTT. This translates into CASSVVDGAEAFF.

In this sample, this clonotype turned up a few times. This chain connects TRBV7-6 to TRBJ2-1; D is ambiguous. The CDR3 contains 14 residues. Germline V gene lookup returns CDR1 SGHVS and CDR2 FNYEAQ. V was shortened by 5 bases and J by 9 bases, with 17 bases between the two germline ends. The CDR3 bases are TGTGCCAGCAGCCCCTCTAGTTCCCCAGTTGAGCAGTTCTTC. This gives the protein CASSPSSSPVEQFF.

This clonotype was seen many times. The chain employs TRBV9 and TRBJ2-2; possibly TRBD2 for D (7 bases). Trimming left V 4 bases short and J 6 bases short, with 19 bases between. Germline lookup yields CDR1 SGDLS and CDR2 YYNGEE. The CDR3 is made up of 16 amino acids. DNA of the CDR3: TGTGCCAGCAGCCCCCACGGGGGGCTAAGGGCCGGGGAGCTGTTTTTT. Its protein product is CASSPHGGLRAGELFF. Looking up the rest from reference TRBV9 and TRBJ2-2 gives the full variable domain: DSGVTQTPKHLITATGQRVTLRCSPRSGDLSVYWYQQSLDQGLQFLIQYYNGEERAKGNILERFSAQQFPDLHSELNLSSLELGDSALYFCASSPHGGLRAGELFFGEGSRLTVL.

V is TRBV5-1 and J is TRBJ2-7, with TRBD1 matching over 11 bases. The J segment lost 3 bases and the V segment lost 1 base, leaving 3 bases of the junction unmatched. From germline, CDR1 is SGHRS and CDR2 YFSETQ. The CDR3 consists of 15 residues. CDR3 coding DNA: TGCGCCAGCAGCTTGCAGGGACAGGGGGTCTACGAGCAGTACTTC. It yields the protein CASSLQGQGVYEQYF.

J is TRBJ2-2 and V is TRBV9, with D uncertain. V lost 0 bases and J 2 bases, leaving 14 bases between the germline ends. The CDR3 is 17 residues long. Looked up from germline, CDR1 is SGDLS and CDR2 is YYNGEE. The CDR3 sequence: CASSVDMWAVNTGELFF. CDR3 sequence (DNA): TGTGCCAGCAGCGTAGATATGTGGGCAGTCAACACCGGGGAGCTGTTTTTT.

The V gene is TRBV5-1, the J gene TRBJ2-1; D not resolved. Germline V lookup: CDR1 SGHRS, CDR2 YFSETQ. The V end was cut by 4 bases, the J end by 6 bases, with 17 bases between. This CDR3 is 15 amino acids long. In DNA form, the CDR3 reads TGCGCCAGCAGCATAGAACCCCTCGGTGGCAATGAGCAGTTCTTC. Residues: CASSIEPLGGNEQFF.

In its sample, this clonotype was seen a few times. This rearrangement joins TRBV5-1 to TRBJ1-2; D may be TRBD1 (5 bases). Trimming left V 5 bases short and J 3 bases short, with 14 bases between. CDR1 and CDR2 from the germline V gene are SGHRS and YFSETQ. The CDR3 spans 14 residues. The chain's CDR3 is CASSRWGEHYGYTF. CDR3 DNA sequence: TGCGCCAGCAGTAGGTGGGGGGAACACTATGGCTACACCTTC. Together with reference TRBV5-1 and TRBJ1-2, the CDR3 gives the full variable domain: KAGVTQTPRYLIKTRGQQVTLSCSPISGHRSVSWYQQTPGQGLQFLFEYFSETQRNKGNFPGRFSGRQFSNSRSEMNVSTLELGDSALYLCASSRWGEHYGYTFGSGTRLTVV.

This clonotype occurred many times. The chain carries TRBV13 and TRBJ1-2; D is possibly TRBD1 (6 bases). The germline V and J ends were trimmed by 5 bases and 4 bases, with 26 bases remaining between them. From germline, CDR1 is PRHDT and CDR2 FYEKMQ (reference sequence). CDR3 length: 18 residues. The CDR3: CASSPEGDTGRRRYGYTF. CDR3 bases: TGTGCCAGCAGCCCAGAGGGGGACACCGGGAGACGCCGCTATGGCTACACCTTC. Full variable domain (remainder filled in from reference TRBV13 and TRBJ1-2): AAGVIQSPRHLIKEKRETATLKCYPIPRHDTVYWYQQGPGQDPQFLISFYEKMQSDKGSIPDRFSAQQFSDYHSELNMSSLELGDSALYFCASSPEGDTGRRRYGYTFGSGTRLTVV.